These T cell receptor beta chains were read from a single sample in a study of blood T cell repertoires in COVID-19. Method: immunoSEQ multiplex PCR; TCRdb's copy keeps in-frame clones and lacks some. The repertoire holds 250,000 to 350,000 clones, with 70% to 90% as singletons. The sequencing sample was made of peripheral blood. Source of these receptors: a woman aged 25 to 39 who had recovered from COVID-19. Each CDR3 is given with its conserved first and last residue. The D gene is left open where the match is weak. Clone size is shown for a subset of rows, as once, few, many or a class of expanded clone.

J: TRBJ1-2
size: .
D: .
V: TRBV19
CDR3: CASKRTVGYGYTF
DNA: TGTGCCAGTAAAAGGACAGTCGGCTATGGCTACACCTTC

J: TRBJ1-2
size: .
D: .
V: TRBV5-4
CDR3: CASSLLTQDYGYTF
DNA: TGTGCCAGCAGCTTGTTAACTCAGGACTATGGCTACACCTTC

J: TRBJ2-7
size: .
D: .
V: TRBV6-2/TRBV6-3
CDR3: CASSGPLARPDEQYF
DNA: TGTGCCAGCAGTGGCCCCCTAGCGCGTCCCGACGAGCAGTACTTC

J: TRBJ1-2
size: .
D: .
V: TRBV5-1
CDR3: CASSLDPGPGYTF
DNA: TGCGCCAGCAGCTTGGATCCTGGCCCGGGCTACACCTTC

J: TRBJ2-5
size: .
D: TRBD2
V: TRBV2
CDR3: CASSLAGGQETQYF
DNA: TGTGCCAGCAGTTTAGCGGGGGGGCAAGAGACCCAGTACTTC

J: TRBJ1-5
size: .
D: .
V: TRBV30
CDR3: CAWSPDSLQPQHF
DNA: TGTGCCTGGAGCCCGGACAGTTTACAGCCCCAGCATTTT

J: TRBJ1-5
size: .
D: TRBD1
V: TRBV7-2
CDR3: CASRRDREGQPQHF
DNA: TGTGCCAGCAGACGGGACAGGGAGGGTCAGCCCCAGCATTTT

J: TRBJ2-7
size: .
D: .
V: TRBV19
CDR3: CASSIGDRFPYEQYF
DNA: TGTGCCAGTAGTATAGGAGACAGGTTTCCCTACGAGCAGTACTTC

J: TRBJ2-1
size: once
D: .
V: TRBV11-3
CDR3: CASSLLGGNEQFF
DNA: TGTGCCAGCAGCTTACTAGGGGGCAATGAGCAGTTCTTC

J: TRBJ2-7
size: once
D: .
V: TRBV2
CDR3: CASSDWSSYEQYF
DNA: TGTGCCAGCAGTGACTGGAGCTCCTACGAGCAGTACTTC

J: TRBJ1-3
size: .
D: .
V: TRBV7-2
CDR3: CASSLVPGGNTIYF
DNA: TGTGCCAGCAGCTTAGTACCAGGGGGAAACACCATATATTTT

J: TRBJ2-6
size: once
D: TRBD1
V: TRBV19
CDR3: CASSGTGASGANVLTF
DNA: TGTGCCAGTTCCGGGACAGGGGCGTCCGGGGCCAACGTCCTGACTTTC

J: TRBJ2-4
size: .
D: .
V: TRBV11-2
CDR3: CASSLGQGNIQYF
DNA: TGTGCCAGCAGCTTAGGCCAGGGAAACATTCAGTACTTC

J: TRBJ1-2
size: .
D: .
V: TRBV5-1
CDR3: CASSSVRGGGYGYTF
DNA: TGCGCCAGCAGCAGTGTGCGGGGGGGCGGCTATGGCTACACCTTC

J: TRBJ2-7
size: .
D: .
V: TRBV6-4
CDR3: CASSEAWLAYEQYF
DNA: TGTGCCAGCAGTGAGGCTTGGCTAGCCTACGAGCAGTACTTC

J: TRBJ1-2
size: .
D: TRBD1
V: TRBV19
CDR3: CASSTQGDYGYTF
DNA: TGTGCCAGTAGTACCCAGGGGGACTATGGCTACACCTTC

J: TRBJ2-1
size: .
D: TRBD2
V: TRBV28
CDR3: CASSPSGSSYNEQFF
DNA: TGTGCCAGCAGTCCTAGCGGGAGCTCCTACAATGAGCAGTTCTTC

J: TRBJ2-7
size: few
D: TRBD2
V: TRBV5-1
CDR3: CASSISGGAAYEQYF
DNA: TGCGCCAGCAGCATTAGCGGGGGGGCCGCCTACGAGCAGTACTTC

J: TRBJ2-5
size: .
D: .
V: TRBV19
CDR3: CASKPRTGHEAQYF
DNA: TGTGCCAGTAAGCCCCGCACGGGACATGAGGCCCAGTACTTC

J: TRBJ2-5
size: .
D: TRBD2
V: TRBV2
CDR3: CASSELHRTSQETQYF
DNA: TGTGCCAGCAGTGAACTCCACCGGACTAGTCAAGAGACCCAGTACTTC

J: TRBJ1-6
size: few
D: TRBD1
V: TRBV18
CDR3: CASSPPGTVKHLHF
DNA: TGTGCCAGCTCACCACCGGGGACAGTTAAGCACCTCCACTTT

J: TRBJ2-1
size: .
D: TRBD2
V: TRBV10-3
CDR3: CAIDSGGAYNEQFF
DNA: TGTGCCATCGACAGCGGGGGGGCCTACAATGAGCAGTTCTTC

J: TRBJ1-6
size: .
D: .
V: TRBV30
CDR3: CACPGGAGRNSPLHF
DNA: TGTGCCTGCCCTGGAGGGGCAGGGAGAAATTCACCCCTCCACTTT

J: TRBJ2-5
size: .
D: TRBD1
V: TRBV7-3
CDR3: CASSFFLWWTGLKETQYF
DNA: TGTGCCAGCAGCTTCTTTCTTTGGTGGACAGGGCTTAAAGAGACCCAGTACTTC

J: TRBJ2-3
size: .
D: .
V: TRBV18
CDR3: CASSPAGTSISTDTQYF
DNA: TGTGCCAGCTCACCAGCCGGGACAAGTATATCCACAGATACGCAGTATTTT

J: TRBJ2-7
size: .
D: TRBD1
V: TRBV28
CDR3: CASRSYAGQGGPLRPYEQYF
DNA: TGTGCCAGCAGAAGTTACGCTGGACAGGGCGGACCTCTGAGGCCCTACGAGCAGTACTTC

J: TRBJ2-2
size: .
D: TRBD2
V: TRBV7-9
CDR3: CASSPGTSTGELFF
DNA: TGTGCCAGCAGCCCGGGGACTAGCACCGGGGAGCTGTTTTTT

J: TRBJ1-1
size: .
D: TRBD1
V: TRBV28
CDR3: CASRPTGGTEAFF
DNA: TGTGCCAGCAGGCCTACAGGGGGCACTGAAGCTTTCTTT

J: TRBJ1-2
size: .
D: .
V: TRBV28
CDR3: CASSLPGDGYTF
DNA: TGTGCCAGCAGTTTACCAGGCGATGGCTACACCTTC

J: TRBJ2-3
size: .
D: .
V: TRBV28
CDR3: CASNIPWSTDTQYF
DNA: TGTGCCAGCAACATACCATGGAGCACAGATACGCAGTATTTT

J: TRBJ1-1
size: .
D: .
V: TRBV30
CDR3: CAWSVPGAEAFF
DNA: TGTGCCTGGAGTGTGCCAGGGGCTGAAGCTTTCTTT

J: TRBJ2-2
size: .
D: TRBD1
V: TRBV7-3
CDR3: CASSPHRGPNTGELFF
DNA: TGTGCCAGCAGCCCGCACAGGGGGCCTAACACCGGGGAGCTGTTTTTT

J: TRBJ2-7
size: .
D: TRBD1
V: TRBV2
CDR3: CASSEFRTGGEQYF
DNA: TGTGCCAGCAGTGAGTTCCGTACAGGGGGGGAGCAGTACTTC

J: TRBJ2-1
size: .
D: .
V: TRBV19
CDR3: CASRRWGSQGRDHEQFF
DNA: TGTGCCAGTAGACGCTGGGGATCGCAGGGTAGGGATCATGAGCAGTTCTTC

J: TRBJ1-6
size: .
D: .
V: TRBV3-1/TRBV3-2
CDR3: CASSQETGLYNSPLHF
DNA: TGTGCCAGCAGCCAAGAAACTGGGCTTTATAATTCACCCCTCCACTTT

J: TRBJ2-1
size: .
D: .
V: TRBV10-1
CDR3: CASSDGGLRASEQFF
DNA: TGCGCCAGCAGTGATGGTGGACTAAGGGCCAGTGAGCAGTTCTTC

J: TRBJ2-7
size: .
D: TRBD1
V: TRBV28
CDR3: CASRPGTGREYF
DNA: TGTGCCAGCAGGCCCGGGACAGGGCGGGAGTACTTC